A single sample gave rise to the 17 T cell receptor beta chains below, sequenced in a study of cytomegalovirus exposure and HLA in healthy donors. The method was immunoSEQ multiplex PCR; TCRdb's version includes in-frame clones alone and lacks a portion of them. The table lists some 340,000 clones, 87% of them singletons. Specimen: PBMCs. Receptors originate from a woman younger than 45 in good health and CMV-seropositive.

The chain uses TRBV5-6 and TRBJ1-6; 7 bases fit TRBD1. From germline, CDR1 is SGHDT and CDR2 YYEEEE. The CDR3 spans 16 residues. Germline trimming cut 1 base from V and 3 bases from J; bases unmatched to any gene: 4. DNA for the CDR3: TGTGCCAGCAGCTTGTTCCGGGACAGCTATAATTCACCCCTCCACTTT. It codes for CASSLFRDSYNSPLHF.

This clone was recorded only once. The chain carries TRBV27 and TRBJ1-6; D ambiguous. V dropped 4 bases and J dropped 7 bases, with 5 bases sitting between them. Germline V gives CDR1 MNHEY, CDR2 SMNVEV (reference sequence). The CDR3 is 12 residues long. The CDR3 region has the DNA TGTGCCAGCAGTTCGGGAAATTCACCCCTCCACTTT. Translation gives CASSSGNSPLHF.

V is TRBV28 and J is TRBJ2-7; 11 bases map to TRBD1. After removal of 6 bases from V and 2 bases from J, the junction contained 6 bases not matched to a gene. The CDR3 runs 15 residues. Germline V gene data show CDR1 as MDHEN and CDR2 as SYDVKM. The CDR3 protein is CASSSPGQGAYEQYF. The CDR3 DNA sequence: TGTGCCAGCAGCAGTCCGGGACAGGGGGCCTACGAGCAGTACTTC.

The rearrangement uses TRBV4-1 and TRBJ2-7; 7 bases map to TRBD2. This CDR3 region has 13 residues. The germline V gene encodes CDR1 MGHRA and CDR2 YSYEKL. J gave up 6 bases and V 1 base, and 3 bases lay outside the gene matches. Written as DNA, the CDR3 is TGCGCCAGCAGCCAAGGAAGCGGGATCGAGCAGTACTTC. As protein: CASSQGSGIEQYF.

The chain combines TRBV5-1 with TRBJ1-6, with TRBD1 matching over 8 bases. The CDR3 has 15 residues. In germline, CDR1 is SGHRS, CDR2 YFSETQ. V trimming: 4 bases; J trimming: 8 bases; junction bases outside the gene matches: 8. The CDR3: CASSLSTGVDSPLHF. The CDR3, as DNA: TGCGCCAGCAGCCTTTCGACAGGGGTTGATTCACCCCTCCACTTT. The full variable domain, with the rest looked up from reference TRBV5-1 and TRBJ1-6, is KAGVTQTPRYLIKTRGQQVTLSCSPISGHRSVSWYQQTPGQGLQFLFEYFSETQRNKGNFPGRFSGRQFSNSRSEMNVSTLELGDSALYLCASSLSTGVDSPLHFGNGTRLTVT.

The V call is TRBV11-2, the J call TRBJ2-3; 7 bases align to TRBD1. Trimming cost V 3 bases and J 2 bases; bases outside gene matches: 5. Per the germline V gene, CDR1 is SGHAT and CDR2 is FQNNGV. The CDR3 has 15 amino acids. The CDR3 loop is CASSFMDRYTDTQYF. DNA for the CDR3: TGTGCCAGCAGCTTTATGGACAGGTACACAGATACGCAGTATTTT.

The V call is TRBV28, the J call TRBJ2-7, with a possible D match to TRBD2 (6 bases). CDR3 length: 16 residues. V lost 2 bases and J 7 bases, leaving 21 bases between the germline ends. The germline V gene has CDR1 MDHEN and CDR2 SYDVKM. The CDR3 bases are TGTGCCAGCAGTTTACGCCCCATGGGGGGAATAAGGGAGCAGTACTTC. This translates into CASSLRPMGGIREQYF.

This chain joins TRBV2 and TRBJ2-4; D is perhaps TRBD2 (6 bases). The germline CDR1 and CDR2 sequences are SNHLY and FYNNEI. The CDR3 loop spans 13 amino acids. V was trimmed by 8 bases and J by 1 base, leaving 9 bases between them. CDR3 sequence: CASVRGAKNIQYF. The CDR3 DNA reads as TGTGCCAGCGTGCGGGGTGCCAAAAACATTCAGTACTTC.

The rearrangement uses TRBV5-6 and TRBJ2-7; unclear D gene. Germline CDR1 and CDR2: SGHDT and YYEEEE. V lost 2 bases, J lost 0 bases, and 9 bases lay in between. The CDR3 is 14 amino acids. This CDR3 is CASSFRSSSYEQYF. The CDR3 nucleotides read TGTGCCAGCAGCTTCAGGTCGAGCTCCTACGAGCAGTACTTC.

This clone appeared a single time. The rearrangement joins TRBV30 to TRBJ2-7, with 11 bases aligning to TRBD2. This CDR3 has 16 amino acids. Germline CDR1 and CDR2: GTSNPN and SVGIG (reference sequence). Trimming removed 0 bases from V and 4 bases from J; junction bases left unmatched: 8. CDR3 protein: CAWSVGISGRGYEQYF. In DNA, the CDR3 is TGTGCCTGGAGTGTAGGAATTAGCGGGAGGGGTTACGAGCAGTACTTC.

The J gene is TRBJ2-2, the V gene TRBV9; 7 nucleotides match TRBD1. Germline lookup yields CDR1 SGDLS and CDR2 YYNGEE. The CDR3 runs to 15 residues. The junction had 3 bases not matched to a gene; V was cut back by 0 bases and J by 4 bases. The CDR3 nucleotides are TGTGCCAGCAGCGTAGGACAGGGAGTCACCGGGGAGCTGTTTTTT. As protein: CASSVGQGVTGELFF.

This clone was counted only a few times. The chain uses TRBV6-1 and TRBJ1-2, with TRBD1 matching 7 bases. CDR3 length: 13 residues. With V trimmed by 7 bases and J by 6 bases, 8 bases remained unmatched. The germline V gene encodes CDR1 MNHNS and CDR2 SASEGT. This CDR3 reads CASTKTGYNGYTF. The CDR3 DNA sequence: TGTGCCAGCACCAAGACAGGGTATAATGGCTACACCTTC.

This clone was seen only once. Written as DNA, the CDR3 is TGTGCCAGCAGCGGTCAGGGAGGTGGAAACACCATATATTTT. It specifies CASSGQGGGNTIYF. V usage is TRBV2 and J usage is TRBJ1-3; D perhaps matches TRBD1 (5 bases). Germline V gene lookup returns CDR1 SNHLY and CDR2 FYNNEI. The CDR3 extends over 14 amino acids. Trimming stripped 6 bases from V and 3 bases from J, with 12 bases between.

J is TRBJ1-2 and V is TRBV7-8, with D perhaps TRBD1 (6 bases). The CDR3 is 16 residues long. V was shortened by 3 bases and J by 3 bases, with 17 bases between the two germline ends. Germline V lookup: CDR1 SGHVS, CDR2 FQNEAQ. CDR3 in amino acids: CASSFHRQVSDYGYTF. The CDR3 nucleotides read TGTGCCAGCAGCTTCCATCGACAGGTTTCTGACTATGGCTACACCTTC.

A remark on this clone: Other DNA sequences in this specimen translate into the identical CDR3. DNA of the CDR3: TGTGCCAGCAGCCCAACGAACACTGAAGCTTTCTTT. Translated: CASSPTNTEAFF. This chain joins TRBV7-2 and TRBJ1-1, with unresolved D. The germline gives CDR1 SGHTA, CDR2 FQGNSA. The CDR3 is 12 amino acids. The ends were cut back, 5 bases at V and 1 base at J, with 5 bases in the middle.

The V and J genes are TRBV30 and TRBJ2-5, with D unresolved. Trimming stripped 5 bases from V and 4 bases from J, with 11 bases between. CDR3 length: 12 residues. Germline V gene data show CDR1 as GTSNPN and CDR2 as SVGIG (reference sequence). CDR3 nucleotide sequence: TGTGCCTGGGAACACGGGCGAGAGACCCAGTACTTC. This translates into CAWEHGRETQYF.

V is TRBV29-1 and J is TRBJ1-3, with a tentative D call TRBD1 (5 bases). Germline assignment: CDR1 SQVTM and CDR2 ANQGSEA. The CDR3 has 14 amino acids. V was trimmed by 0 bases and J by 2 bases, leaving 8 bases between them. CDR3 loop: CSVEEGTTGNTIYF. For the CDR3, the DNA is TGCAGCGTTGAAGAGGGGACGACTGGAAACACCATATATTTT.